This T cell receptor beta chain emerged from a study of Ad26.COV2.S vaccination and SARS-CoV-2 variants. Study-level findings and limits: Placebo recipients had lower spike-specific TCR breadth than vaccine recipients.

The sample's treatment: 15 to 20 received Ad26.COV2.S at low or high dose, single or two shots; 5 received placebo; per-sample allocation not given. Sample collection was performed on day 63 after the first vaccine or placebo injection. The V gene's germline CDR1 is MGHRA and CDR2 YSYEKL. The CDR3 runs to 15 residues. Losses at the gene ends were 3 bases for V and 3 bases for J; bases not matched to a gene: 6. Here immunoSEQ multiplex PCR was the method, and the copy in TCRdb shows in-frame clones only, minus some. The sample has roughly 400,000 clones; around 91% are singletons. With regard to this clone: What it binds is not known.

The sequencing used peripheral blood, collected in a trial of Ad26.COV2.S vaccine versus placebo. The receptor was isolated from a person aged 18 to 59 who received the Ad26.COV2.S COVID-19 vaccine or a placebo. The gene calls are TRBV4-1 and TRBJ2-7; 9 bases map to TRBD1. The CDR3 spells CASSHDPTGGYEQYF. In DNA, the CDR3 is TGCGCCAGCAGCCATGACCCGACAGGGGGCTACGAGCAGTACTTC.